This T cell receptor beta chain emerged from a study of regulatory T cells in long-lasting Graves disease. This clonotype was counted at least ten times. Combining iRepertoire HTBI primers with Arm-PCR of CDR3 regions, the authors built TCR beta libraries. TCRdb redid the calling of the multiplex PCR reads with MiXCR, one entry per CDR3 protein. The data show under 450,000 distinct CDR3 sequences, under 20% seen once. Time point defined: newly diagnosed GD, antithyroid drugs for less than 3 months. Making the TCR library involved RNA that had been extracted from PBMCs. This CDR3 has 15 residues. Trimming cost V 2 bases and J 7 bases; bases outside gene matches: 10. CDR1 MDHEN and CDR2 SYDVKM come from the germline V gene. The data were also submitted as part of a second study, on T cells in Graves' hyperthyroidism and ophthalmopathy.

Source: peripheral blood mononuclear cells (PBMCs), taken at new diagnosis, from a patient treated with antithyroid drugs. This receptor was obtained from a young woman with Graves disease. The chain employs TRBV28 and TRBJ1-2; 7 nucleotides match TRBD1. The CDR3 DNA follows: TGTGCCAGCAGTTTAAATACAGGGGCACGGACTGGCTACACCTTC. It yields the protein CASSLNTGARTGYTF.